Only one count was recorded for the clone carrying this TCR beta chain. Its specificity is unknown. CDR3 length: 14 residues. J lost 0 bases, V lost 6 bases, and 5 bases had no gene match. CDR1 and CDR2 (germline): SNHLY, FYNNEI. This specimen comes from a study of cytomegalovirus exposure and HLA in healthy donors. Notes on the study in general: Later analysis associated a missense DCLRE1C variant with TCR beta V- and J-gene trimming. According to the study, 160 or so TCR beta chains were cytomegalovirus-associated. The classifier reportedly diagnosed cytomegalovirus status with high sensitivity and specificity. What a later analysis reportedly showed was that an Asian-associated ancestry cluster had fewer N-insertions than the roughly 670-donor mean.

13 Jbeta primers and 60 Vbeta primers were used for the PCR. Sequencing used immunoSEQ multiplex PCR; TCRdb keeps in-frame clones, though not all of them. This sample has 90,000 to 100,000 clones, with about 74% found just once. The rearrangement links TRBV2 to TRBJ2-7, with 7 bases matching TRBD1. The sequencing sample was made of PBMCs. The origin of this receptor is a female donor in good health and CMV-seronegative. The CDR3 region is CASRDRDSSYEQYF. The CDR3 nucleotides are TGTGCCAGCAGGGACCGGGACAGCTCCTACGAGCAGTACTTC.